The rows below give T cell receptor beta chains drawn from one sample of a study of human T cells and chemical hapten exposure. Each CDR3 protein is one row after TCRdb ran MiXCR on the RACE reads. The sample shows about 360,000 distinct CDR3 sequences, 5.5% to 8% of them seen only once. The input for sequencing was whole blood, taken in connection with sensitization to the hapten diphenylcyclopropenone (DPC). These receptors were collected from a woman under 30 with alopecia areata. Some clones in this sample may be carry-over from other donors' samples. Each CDR3 is given with its conserved first and last residue. Each record gives: clone size, V gene, CDR3 protein. Only part of the rows carry a size: once, few, many, or a class if the clone is expanded.

- | TRBV4-2 | CASSQALGTSGDTQYF
- | TRBV12-3/TRBV12-4 | CASSHGQEYEQYF
few | TRBV11-3 | CASSPRTVSNEQFF
- | TRBV19 | CASNTQVGGEQFF
- | TRBV2 | CASSQDRNSNQPQHF
many | TRBV3-1 | CASSRLMNTGELFF
- | TRBV5-1 | CASSLDMGNSPLHF
- | TRBV29-1 | CSVVSYEQYF
few | TRBV29-1 | CSVVRGTGAYEQYF
few | TRBV7-8 | CASSLDQEGVPDQPQHF
few | TRBV5-1 | CASSGPPAVVAAYEQYF
- | TRBV20-1 | CSARATGGSVSDTQYF
many | TRBV2 | CASSEGATGEF
many | TRBV2 | CASSPLLAGQETQYF
- | TRBV28 | CASSSSGTSGGPHGEQFF
- | TRBV23-1 | CAFNQASEQETQYF
- | TRBV4-1 | CASSQDLNEQFF
many | TRBV20-1 | CSASGPDPSGPQHF
many | TRBV6-2/TRBV6-3 | CASSYAYSNQPQHF
- | TRBV5-5 | CASSLAPRSRREDTQYF
- | TRBV4-2 | CASSQDAPGGGGAADTQYF
many | TRBV20-1 | CSARESSNQPQHF
few | TRBV6-5 | CASSRQGYNSPLHF
many | TRBV27 | CASRSHLAGGSTDTQYF
many | TRBV7-2 | CASSLVGGRRTDTQYF
many | TRBV13 | CASSLGGADTGELFF
- | TRBV12-3/TRBV12-4 | CASGAQGSGNTIYF
- | TRBV5-1 | CASSFARTGVEETQYF
few | TRBV10-3 | CAISGGQSTNEKLFF
few | TRBV3-1 | CASEPTFSNQPQHF
few | TRBV20-1 | CSARGQPGFGTDTQYF
- | TRBV4-3 | CASSQDMGNGETQYF
many | TRBV6-5 | CASGRGPPRDGYTF
many | TRBV18 | CASSRDRIQETQYF
few | TRBV5-1 | CASSLASTSDEQFF
few | TRBV12-3/TRBV12-4 | CASRAGLAGPLDTQYF
- | TRBV28 | CASSSPLTNQPQHF
many | TRBV11-1 | CASSFRGGPGELFF
- | TRBV5-6 | CASSPVSGGAFF
- | TRBV6-2/TRBV6-3 | CASSSPASVNEQFF
- | TRBV6-2/TRBV6-3 | CASSYDVGTGGSGANVLTF
- | TRBV5-1 | CASSLGAVNEKLFF
many | TRBV3-1 | CASSLSKAGETQYF
once | TRBV7-6 | CASGPLGPYEQYF
- | TRBV12-3/TRBV12-4 | CASSLAQPQHF
- | TRBV10-3 | CAISESAVSSDTQYF
few | TRBV5-6 | CASSSSRLEAFF
many | TRBV6-1 | CASSGLGASYEQYF
few | TRBV5-4 | CASSSGLAGGQRTDTQYF
few | TRBV11-2 | CASSFRTGVQETQYF
- | TRBV27 | CASSLSGQGVYGYTF
many | TRBV5-4 | CASSLLTGADTQYF